The rows below give T cell receptor beta chains drawn from one sample of a study of cytomegalovirus exposure and HLA in healthy donors. Assay: immunoSEQ multiplex PCR; the TCRdb copy retains only in-frame clones and omits some. Here the sample spans roughly 140,000 clones, 78% being singletons. Material for sequencing was PBMCs. Receptors originate from a woman aged 18-29 years in good health and CMV-seropositive. The CDR3 runs from the conserved cysteine through the conserved F or W. A D gene is named only where the DNA matches it firmly. Size values are once, few and many counts, or a class for expanded clones, and some rows have none.

V	D	size	J	DNA	CDR3
TRBV2	NA	NA	TRBJ1-1	TGTGCCAGCAAAAGGGGGGGAACTGAAGCTTTCTTT	CASKRGGTEAFF
TRBV4-1	NA	NA	TRBJ1-1	TGCGCCAGCAGCCAAGCTCCAGTGAACACTGAAGCTTTCTTT	CASSQAPVNTEAFF
TRBV4-3	NA	NA	TRBJ2-2	TGCGCCAGCAGCCAAGTGGAGATAGCGAACACCGGGGAGCTGTTTTTT	CASSQVEIANTGELFF
TRBV5-5	TRBD2	NA	TRBJ2-7	TGTGCCAGCAGCTTGGCCGCGGGGGTATCCTACGAGCAGTACTTC	CASSLAAGVSYEQYF
TRBV5-1	NA	NA	TRBJ1-6	TGCGCCAGCAGCTTCGAACTGTCAGGGAATTCACCCCTCCACTTT	CASSFELSGNSPLHF
TRBV28	NA	NA	TRBJ2-7	TGTGCCAGCAGTTTGGTACAGGGAGGGTCCTACGAGCAGTACTTC	CASSLVQGGSYEQYF
TRBV2	NA	NA	TRBJ2-1	TGTGCCAGCAGTGACCAGGGATACAATGAGCAGTTCTTC	CASSDQGYNEQFF
TRBV2	NA	NA	TRBJ2-1	TGTGCCAGCAGTGACCCCTCAAGGGGGAATGAGCAGTTCTTC	CASSDPSRGNEQFF
TRBV11-2	TRBD1	NA	TRBJ2-1	TGTGCCAGCAGCCTTGGACAGGGAGACTACAATGAGCAGTTCTTC	CASSLGQGDYNEQFF
TRBV4-1	TRBD2	once	TRBJ2-1	TGCGCCAGCAGCCAAGATCGAGCGGGGGCCTACAATGAGCAGTTCTTC	CASSQDRAGAYNEQFF
TRBV15	TRBD2	once	TRBJ2-7	TGTGCCACCCACGGGGGGGGCGGGAGCGAGCAGTACTTC	CATHGGGGSEQYF
TRBV28	TRBD1	NA	TRBJ2-7	TGTGCCAGCAGTTTATACCAGGGGGCAAGCGAGCAGTACTTC	CASSLYQGASEQYF
TRBV6-1	TRBD1	NA	TRBJ1-2	TGTGCCAGCAGTGAACACCGGGACAGGGTCGCCGGCTACACCTTC	CASSEHRDRVAGYTF
TRBV5-4	NA	once	TRBJ2-5	TGTGCCAGCAGAGGGGGGACAGAAGAGACCCAGTACTTC	CASRGGTEETQYF
TRBV25-1	NA	NA	TRBJ1-2	TGTGCCAGCAACTCAGGGTATGGCTACACCTTC	CASNSGYGYTF
TRBV28	NA	NA	TRBJ2-6	TGTGCCAGCAGTTCACCACCCGGGGGTTACTCTGGGGCCAACGTCCTGACTTTC	CASSSPPGGYSGANVLTF
TRBV6-1	NA	few	TRBJ2-7	TGTGCCAGCAGTGAAGGGCGCAGGCCCTACGAGCAGTACTTC	CASSEGRRPYEQYF
TRBV4-1	NA	NA	TRBJ1-3	TGCGCCAGCAGCCCCTTTGAAGGGGCGATTGGTGGAAACACCATATATTTT	CASSPFEGAIGGNTIYF
TRBV6-5	TRBD1	NA	TRBJ1-6	TGTGCCAGCAGTAAGTACAGGGGACGGAGTTCACCCCTCCACTTT	CASSKYRGRSSPLHF
TRBV7-9	TRBD2	NA	TRBJ2-1	TGTGCCAGCAGTCTCCTAGCGGGGGGCTACAATGAGCAGTTCTTC	CASSLLAGGYNEQFF
TRBV10-3	NA	NA	TRBJ1-4	TGTGCCATCCAGGCAGGTCGTAAACTGTTTTTT	CAIQAGRKLFF
TRBV10-3	TRBD1	NA	TRBJ1-1	TGTGCCATCAGGGGAGACAGGGGGAACACTGAAGCTTTCTTT	CAIRGDRGNTEAFF
TRBV5-5	NA	NA	TRBJ2-2	TGTGCCAGCAGCTTCACTGCGAACACCGGGGAGCTGTTTTTT	CASSFTANTGELFF
TRBV7-7	TRBD1	NA	TRBJ2-1	TGTGCCAGCAGCCCCTTCCAAGGACAGGGGGCTGGGGAGCAGTTCTTC	CASSPFQGQGAGEQFF
TRBV5-4	TRBD2	NA	TRBJ2-1	TGTGCCAGCAGCCCACCGGCGGGGGGGCTTAATGAGCAGTTCTTC	CASSPPAGGLNEQFF
TRBV2	NA	few	TRBJ1-1	TGTGCCAGCACCGGACAGATTGTGGGTGAAGCTTTCTTT	CASTGQIVGEAFF
TRBV7-8	TRBD1	once	TRBJ2-5	TGTGCCAGCAGCAGGACAGGGTGGGAACAAGAGACCCAGTACTTC	CASSRTGWEQETQYF
TRBV6-1	TRBD2	NA	TRBJ2-5	TGTGCCAGCAGTGCCCTAGCGGGGGCTAAGGAAGAGACCCAGTACTTC	CASSALAGAKEETQYF
TRBV5-1	NA	NA	TRBJ1-2	TGCGCCAGCAGCACCCTCCCAGACAGACCAGCCTTATATGGCTACACCTTC	CASSTLPDRPALYGYTF
TRBV7-9	TRBD1	once	TRBJ2-3	TGTGCCAGCAGCTTGTCGGGCAGGGGGCGGTCAGATACGCAGTATTTT	CASSLSGRGRSDTQYF
TRBV11-2	NA	NA	TRBJ1-3	TGTGCCAGCAGCTCATGGCGGGGAAACACCATATATTTT	CASSSWRGNTIYF
TRBV19	TRBD1	NA	TRBJ1-6	TGTGCCAGTAGTACGGACAGGGGGCATTCACCCCTCCACTTT	CASSTDRGHSPLHF
TRBV5-1	NA	NA	TRBJ1-2	TGCGCCAGCAGCTTGGGTCTCAGAGGCTACACCTTC	CASSLGLRGYTF
TRBV5-5	NA	few	TRBJ1-6	TGTGCCAGCAGCTCGCAGGTCGTACCCCTCCACTTT	CASSSQVVPLHF
TRBV19	NA	NA	TRBJ1-5	TGTGCCAGTAGTATCGAGGCAGGGAATCAGCCCCAGCATTTT	CASSIEAGNQPQHF
TRBV5-6	NA	NA	TRBJ2-1	TGTGCCAGCAGCTTGTCGGGGTTGGCTAGCGACTACAATGAGCAGTTCTTC	CASSLSGLASDYNEQFF
TRBV5-4	NA	NA	TRBJ1-2	TGTGCCAGCAGCTTGGCCGTGGCAGGGTTAATTCATGGCTACACCTTC	CASSLAVAGLIHGYTF
TRBV7-9	TRBD1	NA	TRBJ1-4	TGTGCCAGCAGCTCTACCGGACAGGGCCCAACTAATGAAAAACTGTTTTTT	CASSSTGQGPTNEKLFF
TRBV2	NA	NA	TRBJ1-1	TGTGCCAGCAGCCTTGAGGCGCAGAGTGAAGCTTTCTTT	CASSLEAQSEAFF
TRBV19	TRBD1	NA	TRBJ1-5	TGTGCCAGTAGTAGGATGGAGGGACAGGTGGGCAGTCAGCCCCAGCATTTT	CASSRMEGQVGSQPQHF
TRBV30	TRBD1	NA	TRBJ2-5	TGTGCCTGGAGCGCCCTCACAGGGGGCCAGGAGACCCAGTACTTC	CAWSALTGGQETQYF
TRBV5-1	TRBD1	NA	TRBJ1-1	TGCGCCAGCAGCTCACCCCTGACAGGGGGCAGCTACATGAACACTGAAGCTTTCTTT	CASSSPLTGGSYMNTEAFF
TRBV6-5	TRBD1	NA	TRBJ2-7	TGTGCCAGCAGCACCGGGACAGGGCTCGAGCAGTACTTC	CASSTGTGLEQYF
TRBV7-8	NA	NA	TRBJ2-7	TGTGCCAGCAGCTTACTAGGCTCGGGGATTGACGAGCAGTACTTC	CASSLLGSGIDEQYF
TRBV19	TRBD1	once	TRBJ1-2	TGTGCCAGTAGGAGCGCGGACAGGGGGCTACCCACCTTC	CASRSADRGLPTF
TRBV19	NA	NA	TRBJ1-6	TGTGCCAGTAGTATCTCGGGGGGTCCCCTCCACTTT	CASSISGGPLHF
TRBV7-2	NA	NA	TRBJ1-6	TGTGCCGGACAACCTGACTCCTATAATTCACCCCTCCACTTT	CAGQPDSYNSPLHF
TRBV4-1	NA	NA	TRBJ1-1	TGCGCCAGCAGCCAACATGCAGGCGAAGCTTTCTTT	CASSQHAGEAFF
TRBV7-6	NA	NA	TRBJ2-6	TGTGCCAGCAGCCGCACAGGATTCTCTGGGGCCAACGTCCTGACTTTC	CASSRTGFSGANVLTF
TRBV28	TRBD1	few	TRBJ1-5	TGTGCCAGCAGTCTCGAGGGGACAGTAGACAATCAGCCCCAGCATTTT	CASSLEGTVDNQPQHF
TRBV6-6	NA	NA	TRBJ2-3	TGTGCCAGCGAGGACAGAGACACAGATACGCAGTATTTT	CASEDRDTDTQYF
TRBV5-4	NA	NA	TRBJ1-2	TGTGCCAGCAGCTTGGACGGAGTAGGCTACACCTTC	CASSLDGVGYTF
TRBV11-2	NA	NA	TRBJ2-3	TGTGCCAGCAGCTCGACTACGACGGCGGCAGATACGCAGTATTTT	CASSSTTTAADTQYF
TRBV5-4	NA	NA	TRBJ2-5	TGTGCCAGCAGCTTAACAGAAGAGACCCAGTACTTC	CASSLTEETQYF
TRBV9	NA	NA	TRBJ2-1	TGTGCCAGCAGCCCCGAGATTGAGGACAATGAGCAGTTCTTC	CASSPEIEDNEQFF